What follows are 14 T cell receptor beta chains derived from one specimen sequenced in a study of T cell changes during pregnancy in multiple sclerosis. Assay: immunoSEQ multiplex PCR; the TCRdb copy retains only in-frame clones and omits some. The table lists about 79,000 clones, roughly 93% of them singletons. The sample consisted of peripheral blood, taken in the second trimester of pregnancy. All receptors come from a female donor in good health, enrolled as a control in a pregnancy study.

J is TRBJ1-2 and V is TRBV29-1, with D possibly matching TRBD1 (5 bases). V lost 5 bases, J lost 8 bases, and 9 bases lay in between. Germline CDR1 is SQVTM and CDR2 is ANQGSEA. The CDR3 is 10 amino acids. CDR3 sequence reads: CSVYQGGYTF. The CDR3 nucleotides read TGCAGCGTTTACCAGGGAGGCTACACCTTC.

This chain links TRBV18 with TRBJ2-1; 7 bases are shared with TRBD1. The J segment lost 7 bases and the V segment lost 3 bases, leaving 3 bases of the junction unmatched. The CDR3 totals 13 residues. Germline CDR1 is KGHSH and CDR2 is LQKENI. For the CDR3, the DNA is TGTGCCAGCTCACCGACAGGGCTTAATGAGCAGTTCTTC. This codes for CASSPTGLNEQFF.

The rearrangement joins TRBV11-3 to TRBJ2-3; 10 bases are a match to TRBD2. CDR3 length: 19 residues. CDR1 and CDR2 from the germline V gene are SGHNT and YENEEA. Unmatched junction bases numbered 14, after V lost 5 bases and J lost 0 bases. CDR3 residues: CASSQGAPLAGASTDTQYF. The CDR3 DNA follows: TGTGCCAGCAGCCAAGGCGCCCCCCTAGCGGGGGCTAGCACAGATACGCAGTATTTT.

The chain has TRBV10-3 and TRBJ2-2, with 9 bases matching TRBD1. With V trimmed by 6 bases and J by 0 bases, 2 bases remained unmatched. CDR3 length: 15 residues. Germline V gene sequence: CDR1 ENHRY, CDR2 SYGVKD. The CDR3 protein is CAISGTGSNTGELFF. Written as DNA, the CDR3 is TGTGCCATCAGCGGGACAGGGTCGAACACCGGGGAGCTGTTTTTT.

The V call is TRBV5-1, the J call TRBJ2-1; TRBD2 is a possible D gene (6 bases). Trimming pared 4 bases from V and 4 bases from J, leaving 24 bases between. The CDR3 sequence is 18 residues long. CDR1 is SGHRS, CDR2 YFSETQ, per germline. CDR3 DNA: TGCGCCAGCAGCGATGACGACATGACCGGGACTCAATACAATGAGCAGTTCTTC. This sequence encodes CASSDDDMTGTQYNEQFF.

The CDR3 is CASSEDAGYNQPQHF. The CDR3 region has the DNA TGTGCCAGCAGTGAAGATGCGGGTTACAATCAGCCCCAGCATTTT. The chain is built from TRBV6-1 and TRBJ1-5; D is unclear. Germline CDR1 MNHNS, CDR2 SASEGT. V was shortened by 1 base and J by 3 bases, with 10 bases between the two germline ends. The CDR3 covers 15 residues.

The gene calls are TRBV6-6 and TRBJ2-5, with 10 positions matching TRBD2. The V segment lost 5 bases and the J segment 3 bases; nucleotides outside the gene matches: 9. Per the germline V gene, CDR1 is MNHNY and CDR2 is SVGAGI (reference sequence). CDR3 length: 16 amino acids. The CDR3 DNA sequence: TGTGCCAGCAGTCCCCGGGGTCTAGCGGGGGAAGAGACCCAGTACTTC. Its protein is CASSPRGLAGEETQYF.

This chain connects TRBV27 to TRBJ1-2; 10 positions match TRBD1. The length of the CDR3 is 14 residues. Germline V gene lookup returns CDR1 MNHEY and CDR2 SMNVEV (reference sequence). The junction had 12 bases not matched to a gene; V was cut back by 6 bases and J by 11 bases. The CDR3 protein is CASSRTGGILGYTF. The CDR3 region has the DNA TGTGCCAGCAGCCGGACAGGGGGTATCTTAGGGTACACCTTC.

The gene calls are TRBV6-5 and TRBJ1-2; TRBD1 agrees at 7 bases. Trimming removed 6 bases from V and 6 bases from J; junction bases left unmatched: 13. Germline V gives CDR1 MNHEY, CDR2 SVGAGI. The CDR3 extends over 15 amino acids. CDR3 DNA: TGTGCCAGCAGACCCGACGACAGGGATACGGATGGCTACACCTTC. Protein product: CASRPDDRDTDGYTF.

The chain recombines TRBV30 with TRBJ2-3; no clear D. Deletions cut 0 bases from V and 4 bases from J, with 14 bases between. Germline V gene data show CDR1 as GTSNPN and CDR2 as SVGIG (reference sequence). This CDR3 has 15 residues. CDR3 coding DNA: TGTGCCTGGAGTGTAATATTCGGCAGCGCAGATACGCAGTATTTT. Its protein product is CAWSVIFGSADTQYF.

The rearrangement uses TRBV5-5 and TRBJ1-1, with 8 nucleotides matching TRBD1. V lost 3 bases to trimming and J lost 2 bases; unmatched junction nucleotides: 6. The CDR3 loop spans 15 amino acids. The V gene's germline CDR1 is SGHKS and CDR2 YYEKEE (reference sequence). Written as DNA, the CDR3 is TGTGCCAGCAGCTCCGGGACAGGTGCCAACACTGAAGCTTTCTTT. Protein product: CASSSGTGANTEAFF. Combining the CDR3 with reference TRBV5-5 and TRBJ1-1 gives the whole variable domain DAGVTQSPTHLIKTRGQQVTLRCSPISGHKSVSWYQQVLGQGPQFIFQYYEKEERGRGNFPDRFSARQFPNYSSELNVNALLLGDSALYLCASSSGTGANTEAFFGQGTRLTVV.

This clone was counted a few times. The chain couples TRBV30 to TRBJ1-1; D is unresolved. Germline values: CDR1 GTSNPN, CDR2 SVGIG (reference sequence). This CDR3 contains 12 residues. V was pared by 3 bases and J by 4 bases, with 9 bases between. The CDR3 is CAWRSFTTEAFF. The CDR3, as DNA: TGTGCCTGGAGGAGTTTTACCACTGAAGCTTTCTTT.

The V and J genes are TRBV7-2 and TRBJ1-2; no definite D call. The CDR3 is 14 residues long. V dropped 5 bases and J dropped 4 bases, with 14 bases sitting between them. Germline CDR1 is SGHTA and CDR2 is FQGNSA. CDR3 bases: TGTGCCAGCAGCCCCGGTTCGGGTGGCTATGGCTACACCTTC. It is translated as CASSPGSGGYGYTF.

This sequence joins TRBV7-6 and TRBJ1-1; D might be TRBD1 (5 bases). The CDR3 is 17 residues long. Trimming pared 2 bases from V and 1 base from J, leaving 17 bases between. Germline V gene data show CDR1 as SGHVS and CDR2 as FNYEAQ. The CDR3 spells CASSLRQGSRENTEAFF. CDR3 DNA sequence: TGTGCCAGCAGCTTACGGCAGGGTTCCCGAGAGAACACTGAAGCTTTCTTT.